A selection of T cell receptor beta chains follows, all from one sample in a study of cytomegalovirus exposure and HLA in healthy donors. The protocol was immunoSEQ multiplex PCR, while the TCRdb copy is restricted to in-frame clones and leaves out a portion. The sample holds 130,000 to 150,000 clones, 89% seen once. Input material: PBMCs. Receptor source: a woman in her late teens or twenties in good health and CMV-seropositive. Each CDR3 is given with its conserved first and last residue. The D gene is left open where the match is weak. Some rows have no size entry. The others give once, few or many, or a class for an expanded clone.

TRBV28	TRBJ2-1	TRBD2	NA	CASSSGGTYNEQFF	TGTGCCAGCAGTTCGGGGGGGACTTACAATGAGCAGTTCTTC
TRBV30	TRBJ1-1	NA	NA	CACRRLGRGANEAFF	TGTGCCTGCAGACGGCTCGGACGGGGGGCGAATGAAGCTTTCTTT
TRBV7-2	TRBJ2-7	NA	NA	CASSSTDSWHYEQYF	TGTGCCAGCAGCTCGACGGACAGCTGGCACTACGAGCAGTACTTC
TRBV7-8	TRBJ1-2	NA	NA	CASSTYLQGWRGYTF	TGTGCCAGCAGCACCTACCTACAGGGTTGGAGAGGCTACACCTTC
TRBV28	TRBJ2-7	NA	NA	CASSPRQVPYEQYF	TGTGCCAGCAGCCCTCGACAGGTCCCCTACGAGCAGTACTTC
TRBV9	TRBJ1-1	NA	few	CASSPHGRDYTEAFF	TGTGCCAGCAGCCCCCATGGCCGGGACTACACTGAAGCTTTCTTT
TRBV5-1	TRBJ2-1	TRBD2	once	CASSLVLAGGQYEQFF	TGCGCCAGCAGCTTAGTGCTAGCGGGGGGGCAGTATGAGCAGTTCTTC
TRBV5-1	TRBJ2-1	NA	NA	CASSPVVRNEQFF	TGCGCCAGCAGCCCTGTAGTACGGAATGAGCAGTTCTTC
TRBV5-1	TRBJ2-3	NA	NA	CASSLGGVRTDTQYF	TGCGCCAGCAGCTTGGGCGGGGTACGGACAGATACGCAGTATTTT
TRBV12-1	TRBJ2-2	NA	NA	CASSHYRGLTGELFF	TGTGCCAGCAGCCATTACAGGGGGCTTACCGGGGAGCTGTTTTTT
TRBV5-5	TRBJ2-7	NA	NA	CASSLVGGSYEQYF	TGTGCCAGCAGCTTGGTAGGGGGCTCCTACGAGCAGTACTTC
TRBV2	TRBJ2-3	NA	NA	CASIAGYTDTQYF	TGTGCCAGCATTGCCGGGTACACAGATACGCAGTATTTT
TRBV30	TRBJ1-1	NA	NA	CAWSDRTEAFF	TGTGCCTGGAGTGATCGCACTGAAGCTTTCTTT
TRBV7-9	TRBJ1-2	TRBD1	NA	CASSLNRGTIYGYTF	TGTGCCAGCAGCTTGAACAGGGGGACCATCTATGGCTACACCTTC
TRBV19	TRBJ1-2	TRBD1	NA	CASSGFNRGYGYTF	TGTGCCAGTAGTGGATTTAACAGGGGGTATGGCTACACCTTC
TRBV9	TRBJ2-5	TRBD1	NA	CASSSTGGWPSETQYF	TGTGCCAGCAGCTCGACAGGGGGGTGGCCCAGCGAGACCCAGTACTTC